Listed here are 19 T cell receptor beta chains from one sample, sequenced in a study of cytomegalovirus exposure and HLA in healthy donors. A multiplex PCR was run with 60 Vbeta primers and 13 Jbeta primers. Using immunoSEQ multiplex PCR, the repertoire was profiled, and TCRdb retains in-frame clones only, with some absent. The sample shows some 190,000 clones, over 70% of them seen only once. Sequencing input: PBMCs. These receptor sequences come from a man aged 25-45 years in good health and CMV-seronegative.

The rearrangement joins TRBV4-2 to TRBJ2-2; 10 bases align to TRBD2. Trimming at V came to 0 bases and at J to 4 bases, leaving 11 bases not matched to a gene. The CDR3 loop spans 19 amino acids. Germline lookup yields CDR1 LGHNA and CDR2 YNFKEQ. CDR3 in amino acids: CASSQDPLGTSELTGELFF. CDR3 bases: TGTGCCAGCAGCCAAGATCCCCTTGGGACTAGCGAGCTCACCGGGGAGCTGTTTTTT.

The CDR3 nucleotides are TGTGCCAGCAGCCCCACCGGGACATACAATGAGCAGTTCTTC. Translating gives CASSPTGTYNEQFF. The rearrangement joins TRBV7-9 to TRBJ2-1; D possibly corresponds to TRBD1 (6 bases). The germline CDR1 and CDR2 sequences are SEHNR and FQNEAQ (reference sequence). The length of the CDR3 is 14 residues. V lost 5 bases and J lost 4, with 12 bases in between.

The chain combines TRBV29-1 with TRBJ2-5; perhaps TRBD1 as D (6 bases). The J call may be incorrect, as the DNA end agrees better with TRBJ2-7. The CDR3 totals 15 residues. The V gene's germline CDR1 is SQVTM and CDR2 ANQGSEA. The CDR3 coding sequence is TGCAGCGTTGAAGATAGCAGGGGCCTCGCCTACGAGCAGTACTTC. Residues: CSVEDSRGLAYEQYF.

The chain links TRBV6-7 to TRBJ2-2, with D possibly matching TRBD2 (6 bases). TRBV6-7 is designated an ORF whose function remains uncertain. This CDR3 spans 11 amino acids. Trimming cost V 6 bases and J 10 bases, with 9 bases left between them. CDR3 sequence (DNA): TGTGCCAGCAGCCCGGGGGTGGAGCTGTTTTTT. Amino acid sequence: CASSPGVELFF.

The rearrangement links TRBV6-6 to TRBJ1-6; a possible D gene is TRBD1 (5 bases). The CDR3 totals 16 residues. Germline V gives CDR1 MNHNY, CDR2 SVGAGI (reference sequence). V gave up 2 bases and J gave up 5 bases, with 13 bases separating them. CDR3 residues: CASSYRGTGDNSPLHF. The CDR3 coding sequence is TGTGCCAGCAGTTACCGGGGGACTGGGGATAATTCACCCCTCCACTTT.

V usage is TRBV7-8 and J usage is TRBJ1-6; D possibly corresponds to TRBD1 (6 bases). Trimming stripped 5 bases from V and 2 bases from J, with 25 bases between. Per the germline V gene, CDR1 is SGHVS and CDR2 is FQNEAQ. The CDR3 loop spans 20 amino acids. The CDR3 bases are TGTGCCAGCAGCAACCCTCTAGCGGGTGGGGGGGGCCCCTATAATTCACCCCTCCACTTT. It specifies CASSNPLAGGGGPYNSPLHF.

V usage is TRBV9 and J usage is TRBJ1-3; no definite D call. The CDR3 runs 16 residues. The germline V gene encodes CDR1 SGDLS and CDR2 YYNGEE. V lost 0 bases, J lost 8 bases, and 18 bases lay in between. This CDR3 reads CASSVVEGRKWDTIYF. In DNA form, the CDR3 reads TGTGCCAGCAGCGTAGTCGAGGGCAGAAAGTGGGACACCATATATTTT.

The rearrangement joins TRBV11-2 to TRBJ1-3; tentative D call: TRBD1 (6 bases). This CDR3 comprises 15 residues. In germline, CDR1 is SGHAT, CDR2 FQNNGV. V lost 2 bases to trimming and J lost 2 bases, with 10 bases between them. The CDR3 DNA sequence: TGTGCCAGCAGCTTATCAGGGGTGACTGGAAACACCATATATTTT. Translating gives CASSLSGVTGNTIYF.

This sequence joins TRBV9 and TRBJ2-5; the match to TRBD1 covers 9 bases. CDR1 and CDR2 (germline): SGDLS, YYNGEE. The V and J ends lost 2 bases and 1 base, in that order; junction bases with no gene match: 12. CDR3 length: 18 residues. The CDR3 region is CASSVGAGTGSPQETQYF. The CDR3 nucleotides are TGTGCCAGCAGCGTGGGGGCGGGGACAGGGTCCCCCCAAGAGACCCAGTACTTC.

The V and J genes are TRBV18 and TRBJ1-4; D unresolved. The length of the CDR3 is 17 residues. V was trimmed by 2 bases and J by 0 bases, leaving 13 bases between them. The germline gives CDR1 KGHSH, CDR2 LQKENI. CDR3 region: CASSPVRQAATNEKLFF. The CDR3 coding sequence is TGTGCCAGCTCACCAGTCAGGCAGGCAGCAACTAATGAAAAACTGTTTTTT. Looking up the rest from reference TRBV18 and TRBJ1-4 gives the full variable domain: NAGVMQNPRHLVRRRGQEARLRCSPMKGHSHVYWYRQLPEEGLKFMVYLQKENIIDESGMPKERFSAEFPKEGPSILRIQQVVRGDSAAYFCASSPVRQAATNEKLFFGSGTQLSVL.

V gene TRBV15 combines with J gene TRBJ2-1; 12 nucleotides line up with TRBD1. The germline gives CDR1 LNHNV, CDR2 YYDKDF (reference sequence). V lost 5 bases and J lost 8; bases outside the gene matches: 4. The CDR3 contains 14 residues. CDR3 protein: CATSVGQGADEQFF. CDR3 bases: TGTGCCACCAGCGTGGGACAGGGGGCCGATGAGCAGTTCTTC.

This sequence joins TRBV5-6 and TRBJ1-6; 7 bases are a match to TRBD1. The CDR3 extends over 14 amino acids. Germline CDR1 reads SGHDT; CDR2 reads YYEEEE. With V trimmed by 5 bases and J by 10 bases, 9 bases remained unmatched. The DNA for the CDR3 is TGTGCCAGCAGTCTCGGACAGGCAAACTCACCCCTCCACTTT. This sequence encodes CASSLGQANSPLHF.

This chain joins TRBV12-1 and TRBJ2-7; the table's D call of TRBD1 was not tested on the DNA. TRBV12-1 is tagged as a pseudogene. The CDR3 has 16 amino acids. The DNA for the CDR3 is TGTGCCAGCAGCTTTCAGGGGCGCCATCCTACGTGCGAGCAGTACTTC. Amino acids: CASSFQGRHPTCEQYF.

The rearrangement joins TRBV28 to TRBJ1-1, with D unresolved. This CDR3 comprises 13 residues. The germline gives CDR1 MDHEN, CDR2 SYDVKM. The V end was cut by 6 bases, the J end by 6 bases, with 14 bases between. The CDR3 coding sequence is TGTGCCAGCAGAGAAGGAGGCCACTCTGAAGCTTTCTTT. As protein: CASREGGHSEAFF. The entire variable domain, with the rest obtained from reference TRBV28 and TRBJ1-1, is as follows: DVKVTQSSRYLVKRTGEKVFLECVQDMDHENMFWYRQDPGLGLRLIYFSYDVKMKEKGDIPEGYSVSREKKERFSLILESASTNQTSMYLCASREGGHSEAFFGQGTRLTVV.

The DNA for the CDR3 is TGTGCCAGCAGCGCCGCCGGGACAGGGAATGGCTACGAGCAGTACTTC. Translated: CASSAAGTGNGYEQYF. V is TRBV7-6 and J is TRBJ2-7; 9 bases align to TRBD1. This CDR3 comprises 16 residues. Germline-derived CDR1 and CDR2 are SGHVS and FNYEAQ. Unmatched junction bases numbered 11, after V lost 5 bases and J lost 3 bases.

V is TRBV5-6 and J is TRBJ2-7, with D perhaps TRBD2 (5 bases). CDR3 size: 14 residues. The germline V gene encodes CDR1 SGHDT and CDR2 YYEEEE. V shed 4 bases and J shed 7 bases, with 18 bases lying between them. CDR3 coding DNA: TGTGCCAGCAGCGTCGGCCCCCTTCGGGAAGAGCAGTACTTC. The encoded protein is CASSVGPLREEQYF.

J is TRBJ1-2 and V is TRBV28; 7 nucleotides align to TRBD1. The germline V gene encodes CDR1 MDHEN and CDR2 SYDVKM. The CDR3 is made up of 14 amino acids. Trimming removed 10 bases from V and 5 bases from J; junction bases left unmatched: 13. CDR3 in amino acids: CAIYSTGLDYGYTF. CDR3 nucleotide sequence: TGTGCCATATACTCGACAGGGCTCGATTATGGCTACACCTTC.

Only a few counts were recorded for this clone. The chain recombines TRBV30 with TRBJ1-4; D is undetermined. CDR3 length equals 12 residues. The ends were cut back, 5 bases at V and 0 bases at J, with 4 bases in the middle. CDR1 and CDR2 from the germline V gene are GTSNPN and SVGIG (reference sequence). CDR3 sequence reads: CAWGATNEKLFF. The CDR3 nucleotides read TGTGCCTGGGGAGCAACTAATGAAAAACTGTTTTTT.

The rearrangement joins TRBV27 to TRBJ1-4; the D gene is possibly TRBD1 (5 bases). Deletions cut 7 bases from V and 0 bases from J, with 12 bases between. CDR3 length: 15 residues. The germline CDR1 and CDR2 sequences are MNHEY and SMNVEV (reference sequence). CDR3 region: CASTRGGATNEKLFF. As DNA, the CDR3 is TGTGCCAGCACCCGCGGAGGGGCAACTAATGAAAAACTGTTTTTT.